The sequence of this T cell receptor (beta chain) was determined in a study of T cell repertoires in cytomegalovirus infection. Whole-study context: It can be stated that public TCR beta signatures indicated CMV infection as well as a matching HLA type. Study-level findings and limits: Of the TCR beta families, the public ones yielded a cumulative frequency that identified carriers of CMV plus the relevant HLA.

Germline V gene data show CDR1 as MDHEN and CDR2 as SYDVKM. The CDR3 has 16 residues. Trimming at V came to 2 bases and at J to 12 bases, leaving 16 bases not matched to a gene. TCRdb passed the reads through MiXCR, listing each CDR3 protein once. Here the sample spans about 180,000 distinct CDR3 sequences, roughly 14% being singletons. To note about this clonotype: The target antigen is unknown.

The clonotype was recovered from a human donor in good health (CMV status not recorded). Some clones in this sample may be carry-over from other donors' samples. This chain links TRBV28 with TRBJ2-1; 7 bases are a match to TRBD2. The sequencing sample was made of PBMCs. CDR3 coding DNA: TGTGCCAGCAGTTTAGCCGCCGGGACCGGGGGGTTTGGGCAGTTCTTC. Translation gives CASSLAAGTGGFGQFF.